A selection of T cell receptor beta chains follows, all from one sample in a study of CD8+CD57+ T cells in acquired aplastic anemia. One entry per CDR3 protein, called by TCRdb with MiXCR from the reads. The sample records roughly 180,000 distinct CDR3 sequences, about 60% being singletons. The specimen was sorted CD4+, CD8+, or CD8+CD57+ T cells (not recorded which) from PBMCs. The receptors were sampled from a human donor with aplastic anemia. CDR3s include the opening cysteine and the closing phenylalanine or tryptophan. The D gene is left open where the match is weak. Expanded clones get a size class; other rows say once, few or many, or leave the size out.

d_call	v_call	clone_size	j_call	cdr3_nt	cdr3_aa
TRBD2	TRBV7-8	.	TRBJ2-5	TGTGCCAGCAGCTTGTTCCGACTAGCGGTGTACCAAGAGACCCAGTACTTC	CASSLFRLAVYQETQYF
.	TRBV10-2	.	TRBJ2-1	TGCGCCAGCAGTGAGAGCACAGAGGGCAATGAGCAGTTCTTC	CASSESTEGNEQFF
TRBD1	TRBV7-9	.	TRBJ1-1	TGTGCCAGCAGCCTCCGACAGGGGGGGGAAGCTTTCTTT	CASSLRQGGEAFF
.	TRBV29-1	few	TRBJ2-1	TGCAGCGTTGAAGATACGGGTAATGAGCAGTTCTTC	CSVEDTGNEQFF
.	TRBV12-3/TRBV12-4	many	TRBJ1-6	TGTGCCAGCAGTTTAGGGCCCTATTCACCCCTCCACTTT	CASSLGPYSPLHF
.	TRBV7-8	few	TRBJ2-1	TGTGCCAGCAGCTTAGGGAGGGAGGCAAATAAGCAGTTCTTT	CASSLGREANKQFF
TRBD2	TRBV20-1	.	TRBJ2-7	TGCAGCGCAGCACCGGGACTAGCGGGATACGAGCAGTACTTC	CSAAPGLAGYEQYF
.	TRBV20-1	.	TRBJ1-3	TGCAGTGCACCTACTACAGGGTCTGGAAACACCATATATTTT	CSAPTTGSGNTIYF
.	TRBV5-1	.	TRBJ2-2	TGCGCCAGCAGCTTGCTCGATAACACCGGGGAGCTGTTTTTT	CASSLLDNTGELFF
.	TRBV7-9	many	TRBJ2-2	TGTGCCAGCAGAGGATTAGCCGATGGGGAGCTGTTTTTT	CASRGLADGELFF
TRBD1	TRBV7-6	.	TRBJ2-7	TGTGCCAGCAGCTCTCCCACAGGGGGCTTTTACGAGCAGTACTTC	CASSSPTGGFYEQYF
.	TRBV9	.	TRBJ2-7	TGTGCCAGCAGCCCTCAACAGGACCTCTACGAGCAGTACTTC	CASSPQQDLYEQYF
.	TRBV7-6	.	TRBJ2-3	TGTGCCAGCAGCTTAATAAGGAGCACAGATACGCAGTATTTT	CASSLIRSTDTQYF
TRBD2	TRBV4-2	.	TRBJ2-1	TGTGCCAGCAGCCAAGAAGTAGCGGGGGACCACAATGAGCAGTTCTTC	CASSQEVAGDHNEQFF
.	TRBV10-3	.	TRBJ1-2	TGTGCCACCAAAATCGACAGTACCTATGGCTACACCTTC	CATKIDSTYGYTF
TRBD1	TRBV7-8	many	TRBJ1-3	TGTGCCAGCAGCCCCACAGGGGGGCTGGAGGCTGGAAACACCATATATTTT	CASSPTGGLEAGNTIYF
TRBD2	TRBV7-2	.	TRBJ2-5	TGTGCCAGCAGCTTAGTGGGTAGCGGGGGAGAGACCCAGTACTTC	CASSLVGSGGETQYF
.	TRBV11-2	.	TRBJ2-3	TGTGCCAGCAGCTTAGATCAGGCTAGCGTTGATACGCAGTATTTT	CASSLDQASVDTQYF
.	TRBV7-9	.	TRBJ2-1	TGTGCCAGCAGCGACAGACACTACAATGAGCAGTTCTTC	CASSDRHYNEQFF
.	TRBV7-3	.	TRBJ2-3	TGCGCCAGCAGCCGAATATCCCTTACCAGGGGTAGCACAGATACGCAGTATTTT	CASSRISLTRGSTDTQYF
.	TRBV25-1	.	TRBJ1-2	TGTGCCATCGGAGGAGGGAACTATGGCTACACCTTC	CAIGGGNYGYTF
.	TRBV9	.	TRBJ2-1	TGTGCCAGCAGCGTAGTCGGCGGAGCCCACAATGAGCAGTTCTTC	CASSVVGGAHNEQFF
.	TRBV7-9	many	TRBJ2-2	TGTGCCAGCAGCTCAACCCTGACCCGAGCGTCAGGGGAGCTGTTTTTT	CASSSTLTRASGELFF
.	TRBV9	.	TRBJ1-6	TGTGCCAGCAGCCTATCCCCCGGGACGCCTCCTTTGCGATCCCTCCACTTT	CASSLSPGTPPLRSLHF
.	TRBV15	.	TRBJ2-1	TGTGCCACCAGCGCCGCGAAGGCTAGCTCCTACAATGAGCAGTTCTTC	CATSAAKASSYNEQFF
TRBD1	TRBV19	.	TRBJ2-3	TGTGCCAGTAGCCCCCCCGTCAGGGGGCGAAATACGCAGTATTTT	CASSPPVRGRNTQYF
.	TRBV24-1	.	TRBJ2-3	TGTGCCATCAGTGAGTCTGCGGGGGCGGCAGATACGCAGTATTTT	CAISESAGAADTQYF
TRBD1	TRBV20-1	.	TRBJ1-1	TGCAGTGCTCACCAGGCTGGCCGGCCAGGGGGGAACACTGAAGCTTTCTTT	CSAHQAGRPGGNTEAFF
TRBD2	TRBV6-5	.	TRBJ2-1	TGTGCCAGCAGTCTAGCGGGATTCAACAATGAGCAGTTCTTC	CASSLAGFNNEQFF
TRBD1	TRBV20-1	many	TRBJ2-7	TGCAGTGCTAGGACAGGGAGCTCCTACGAGCAGTACTTC	CSARTGSSYEQYF
TRBD1	TRBV19	many	TRBJ1-2	TGTGTAGATGGGACAGTGCGGAGATGGAAGGGCTACACCTTC	CVDGTVRRWKGYTF
.	TRBV7-4	.	TRBJ1-3	TGTGCCAGCAAGGGGACAAGCTTAAACACCATATATTTT	CASKGTSLNTIYF
TRBD2	TRBV10-3	.	TRBJ2-1	TGTGCCATCACTGAAGCGGGGGGGCCTGGTGAGCAGTTCTTC	CAITEAGGPGEQFF
.	TRBV6-4	.	TRBJ1-1	TGTGCCAGCCGGGCAGCTATGAACACTGAAGCTTTCTTT	CASRAAMNTEAFF
TRBD1	TRBV7-6	.	TRBJ1-6	TGTGCCAGCAGCCGAACCCCCGAAAGAGCCGGGACAGCGCTTTCACCCCTCCACTTT	CASSRTPERAGTALSPLHF
.	TRBV20-1	.	TRBJ2-7	TGCAGTGCCACCGGGACGGACTCCTACGAGCAGTACTTC	CSATGTDSYEQYF
.	TRBV19	.	TRBJ1-5	TGTGCCAGTAGTATACACCCAGGCGTACAGCATTTT	CASSIHPGVQHF
.	TRBV2	.	TRBJ1-2	TGTGCCAGCAGCCTTGGGGGGGCGGCAGGGGTCGGCTACACCTTC	CASSLGGAAGVGYTF
TRBD2	TRBV5-1	many	TRBJ2-5	TGCGCCAGCAGCTTACCGGGACTAGCGGGGAGGCAAGAGACCCAGTACTTC	CASSLPGLAGRQETQYF
.	TRBV7-2	.	TRBJ2-2	TGTGCCAGCAGCTCAACGGTCACCGGGGAGCTGTTTTTT	CASSSTVTGELFF